This TCR beta chain derives from a study of siplizumab effects on memory and regulatory T cells. Findings of the study overall: Controls had around 25% Treg-derived mappable alloreactive CD4+ clones on average, versus approximately 69% with siplizumab. Memory cells that were CD4+ and unstimulated gave rise to alloreactive sequences, which siplizumab significantly reduced.

Libraries were prepared by immunoSEQ multiplex PCR; TCRdb keeps only in-frame clonotypes and omits some of them. Seen here are over 100,000 clones, 80% to 95% observed once, and the top ten hold 0.9% to 1.3%. With regard to this clone: Its target is unknown.

V shed 5 bases and J shed 2 bases, with 18 bases lying between them. Germline loops: CDR1 SGHDN, CDR2 FVKESK. This CDR3 region has 16 residues. V and J are TRBV14 and TRBJ2-5, with D perhaps given as TRBD1 or TRBD2 (6 bases each). Sequenced sample: CD4+ T cells sorted from blood. The source of this sequence is a human donor in good health. The CDR3 here is CASSTKGGGGQETQYF. CDR3 coding DNA: TGTGCCAGCAGCACCAAGGGGGGAGGAGGGCAAGAGACCCAGTACTTC.